This T cell receptor (beta chain) was identified during a study of shared clonotypes between healthy human individuals. This CDR3 has 14 residues. The V gene's germline CDR1 is SGHRS and CDR2 YFSETQ. Trimming removed 0 bases from V and 2 bases from J, with 9 bases in between. The repertoire was sequenced with immunoSEQ multiplex PCR; TCRdb's copy has only in-frame clones and lacks some. Counted here are 950,000 to 1,300,000 clones, approximately 70% occurring once; the ten biggest clones make up approximately 1.5%. Worth noting for this clone: Its antigen is as yet unknown.

Findings and caveats of the study: Clonotypes shared by all four donors outscored non-shared clonotypes in generation probability. Sampling involved blood alone; tissue repertoires likely differ. Investigators expected sequencing depth to affect clonotype sharing among donors.

The V call is TRBV5-1, the J call TRBJ2-7; D is unresolved. The sample taken for sequencing was memory CD4+ T cells sorted from blood. Subset described: CD45RA-negative fraction. This clonotype was sampled from a man younger than 35 in good health. The CDR3 DNA is TGCGCCAGCAGCTTGGGCCAGGTAGCCTACGAGCAGTACTTC. Protein product: CASSLGQVAYEQYF.